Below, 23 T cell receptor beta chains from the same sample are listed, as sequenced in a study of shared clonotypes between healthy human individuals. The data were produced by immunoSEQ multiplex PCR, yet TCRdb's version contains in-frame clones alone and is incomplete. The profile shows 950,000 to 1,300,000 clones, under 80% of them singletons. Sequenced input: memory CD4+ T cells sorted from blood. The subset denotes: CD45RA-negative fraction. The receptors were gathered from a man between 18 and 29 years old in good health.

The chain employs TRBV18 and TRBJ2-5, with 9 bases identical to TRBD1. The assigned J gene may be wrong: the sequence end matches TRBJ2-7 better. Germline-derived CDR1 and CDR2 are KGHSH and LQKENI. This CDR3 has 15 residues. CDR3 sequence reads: CASSTSSGTGYEQYF. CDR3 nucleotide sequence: TGTGCCAGCTCAACTAGCTCCGGGACAGGGTACGAGCAGTACTTC.

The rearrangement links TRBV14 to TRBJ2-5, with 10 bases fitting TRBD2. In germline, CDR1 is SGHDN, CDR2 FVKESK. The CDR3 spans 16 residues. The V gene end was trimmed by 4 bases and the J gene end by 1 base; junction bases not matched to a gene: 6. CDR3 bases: TGTGCCAGCAGCCTACAACTAGCGGGGTCCCAAGAGACCCAGTACTTC. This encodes CASSLQLAGSQETQYF.

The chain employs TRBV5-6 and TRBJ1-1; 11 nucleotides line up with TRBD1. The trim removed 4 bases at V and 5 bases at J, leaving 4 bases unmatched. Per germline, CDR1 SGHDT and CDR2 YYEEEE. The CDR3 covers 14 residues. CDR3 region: CASSGGQGATEAFF. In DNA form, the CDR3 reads TGTGCCAGCAGCGGAGGACAGGGGGCGACTGAAGCTTTCTTT.

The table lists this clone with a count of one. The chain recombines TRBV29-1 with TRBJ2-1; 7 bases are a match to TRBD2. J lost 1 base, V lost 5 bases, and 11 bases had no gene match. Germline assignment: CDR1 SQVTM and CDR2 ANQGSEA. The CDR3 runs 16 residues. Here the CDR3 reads CSVLIGLAESYNEQFF. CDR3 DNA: TGCAGCGTTCTCATAGGTCTAGCGGAGTCCTACAATGAGCAGTTCTTC.

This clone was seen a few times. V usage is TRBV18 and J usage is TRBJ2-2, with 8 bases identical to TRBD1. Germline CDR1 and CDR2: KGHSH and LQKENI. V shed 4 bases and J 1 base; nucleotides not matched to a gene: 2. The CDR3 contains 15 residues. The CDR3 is CASSQGQGNTGELFF. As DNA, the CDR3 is TGTGCCAGCTCACAAGGACAGGGGAACACCGGGGAGCTGTTTTTT.

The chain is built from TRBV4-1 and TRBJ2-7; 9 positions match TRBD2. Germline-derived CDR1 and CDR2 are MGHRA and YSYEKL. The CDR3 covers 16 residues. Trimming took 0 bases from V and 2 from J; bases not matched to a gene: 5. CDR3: CASSQDSSGSTYEQYF. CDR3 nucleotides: TGCGCCAGCAGCCAAGATAGTAGCGGGAGTACCTACGAGCAGTACTTC.

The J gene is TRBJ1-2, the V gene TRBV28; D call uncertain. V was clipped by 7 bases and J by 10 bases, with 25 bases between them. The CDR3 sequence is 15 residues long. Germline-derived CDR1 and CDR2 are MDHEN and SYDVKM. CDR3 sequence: CASTQNPGTAGLYTF. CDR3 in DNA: TGTGCCAGCACCCAAAATCCCGGTACGGCAGGCCTCTACACCTTC.

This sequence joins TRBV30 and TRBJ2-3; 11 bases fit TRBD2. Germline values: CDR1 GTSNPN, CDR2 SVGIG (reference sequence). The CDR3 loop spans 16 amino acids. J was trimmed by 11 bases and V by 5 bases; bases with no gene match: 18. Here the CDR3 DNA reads TGTGCCTGGGCAGTTCTAGCGGGGGGCCCCAGTGGTATGCAGTATTTT. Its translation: CAWAVLAGGPSGMQYF.

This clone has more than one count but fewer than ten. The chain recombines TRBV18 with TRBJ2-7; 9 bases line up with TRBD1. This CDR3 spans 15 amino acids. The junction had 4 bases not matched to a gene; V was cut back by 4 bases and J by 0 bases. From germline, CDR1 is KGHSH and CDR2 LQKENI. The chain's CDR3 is CASSLGGQGSYEQYF. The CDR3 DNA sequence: TGTGCCAGCTCACTGGGGGGACAGGGCTCCTACGAGCAGTACTTC. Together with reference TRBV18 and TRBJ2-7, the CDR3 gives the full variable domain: NAGVMQNPRHLVRRRGQEARLRCSPMKGHSHVYWYRQLPEEGLKFMVYLQKENIIDESGMPKERFSAEFPKEGPSILRIQQVVRGDSAAYFCASSLGGQGSYEQYFGPGTRLTVT.

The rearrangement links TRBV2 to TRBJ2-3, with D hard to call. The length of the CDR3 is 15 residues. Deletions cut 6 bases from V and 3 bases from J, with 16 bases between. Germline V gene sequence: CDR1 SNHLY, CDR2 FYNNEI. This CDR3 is CASSPVSGVTDTQYF. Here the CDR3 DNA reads TGTGCCAGCAGCCCCGTTTCTGGCGTAACAGATACGCAGTATTTT. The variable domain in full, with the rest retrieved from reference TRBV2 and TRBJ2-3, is EPEVTQTPSHQVTQMGQEVILRCVPISNHLYFYWYRQILGQKVEFLVSFYNNEISEKSEIFDDQFSVERPDGSNFTLKIRSTKLEDSAMYFCASSPVSGVTDTQYFGPGTRLTVL.

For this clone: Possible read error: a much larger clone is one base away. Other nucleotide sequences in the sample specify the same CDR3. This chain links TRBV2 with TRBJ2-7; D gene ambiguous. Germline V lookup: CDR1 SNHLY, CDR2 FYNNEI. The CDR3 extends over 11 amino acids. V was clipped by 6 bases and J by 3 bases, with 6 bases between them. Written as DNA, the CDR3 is TGTGCCAGCAGCGTAAACTACGAGCAGTACTTC. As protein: CASSVNYEQYF.

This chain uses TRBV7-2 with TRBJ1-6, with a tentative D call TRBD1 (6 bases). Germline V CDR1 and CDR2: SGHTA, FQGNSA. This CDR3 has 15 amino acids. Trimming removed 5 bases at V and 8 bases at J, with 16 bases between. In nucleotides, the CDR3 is TGTGCCAGCAGCCAACGACAGGAACCTTATTCACCCCTCCACTTT. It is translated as CASSQRQEPYSPLHF.

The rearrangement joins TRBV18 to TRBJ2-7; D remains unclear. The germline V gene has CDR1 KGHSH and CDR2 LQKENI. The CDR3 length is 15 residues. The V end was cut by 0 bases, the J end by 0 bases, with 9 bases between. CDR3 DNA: TGTGCCAGCTCACCACCGGGTAGCACCTCCTACGAGCAGTACTTC. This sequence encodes CASSPPGSTSYEQYF.

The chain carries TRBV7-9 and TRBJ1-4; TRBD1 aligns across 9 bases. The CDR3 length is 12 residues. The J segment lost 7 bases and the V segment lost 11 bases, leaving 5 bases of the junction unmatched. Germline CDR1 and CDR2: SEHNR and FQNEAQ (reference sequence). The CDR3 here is CAGQGRGEKLFF. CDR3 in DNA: TGTGCCGGACAGGGGCGTGGTGAAAAACTGTTTTTT.

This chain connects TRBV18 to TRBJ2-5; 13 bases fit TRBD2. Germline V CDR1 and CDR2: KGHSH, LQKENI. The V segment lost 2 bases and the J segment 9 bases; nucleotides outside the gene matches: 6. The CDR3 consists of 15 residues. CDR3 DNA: TGTGCCAGCTCACCAGCGGGGACTAGCGGGGCCCCCCAGTACTTC. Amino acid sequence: CASSPAGTSGAPQYF.

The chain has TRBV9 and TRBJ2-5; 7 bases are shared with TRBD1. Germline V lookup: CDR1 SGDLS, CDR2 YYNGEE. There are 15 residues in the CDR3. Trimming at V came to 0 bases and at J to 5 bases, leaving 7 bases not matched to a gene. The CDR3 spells CASSVGEGTVETQYF. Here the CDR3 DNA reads TGTGCCAGCAGCGTAGGAGAGGGGACAGTTGAGACCCAGTACTTC.

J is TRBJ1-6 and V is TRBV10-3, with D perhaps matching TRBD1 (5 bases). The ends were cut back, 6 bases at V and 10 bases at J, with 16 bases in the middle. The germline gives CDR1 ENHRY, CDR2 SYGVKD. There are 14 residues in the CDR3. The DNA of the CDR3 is TGTGCCATCAGCCCGCTCCGGGGGGAATCACCCCTCCACTTT. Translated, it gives CAISPLRGESPLHF.

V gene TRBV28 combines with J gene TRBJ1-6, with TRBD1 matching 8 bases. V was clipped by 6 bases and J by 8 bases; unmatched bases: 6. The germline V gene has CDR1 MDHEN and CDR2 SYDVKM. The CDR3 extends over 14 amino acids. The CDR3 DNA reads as TGTGCCAGCAGCCCGGGACAGGTTCATTCACCCCTCCACTTT. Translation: CASSPGQVHSPLHF.

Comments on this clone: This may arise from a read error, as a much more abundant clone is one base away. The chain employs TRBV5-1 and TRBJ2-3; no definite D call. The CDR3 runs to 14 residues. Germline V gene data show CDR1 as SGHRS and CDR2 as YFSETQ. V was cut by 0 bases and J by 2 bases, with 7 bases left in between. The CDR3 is CASSLAQNTDTQYF. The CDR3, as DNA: TGCGCCAGCAGCTTGGCCCAGAACACAGATACGCAGTATTTT.

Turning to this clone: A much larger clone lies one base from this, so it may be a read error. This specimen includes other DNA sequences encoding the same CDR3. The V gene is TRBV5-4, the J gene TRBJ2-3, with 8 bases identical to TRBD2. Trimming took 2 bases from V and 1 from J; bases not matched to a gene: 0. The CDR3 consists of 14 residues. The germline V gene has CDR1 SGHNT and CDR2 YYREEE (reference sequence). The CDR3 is CASSFSGGTDTQYF. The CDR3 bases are TGTGCCAGCAGCTTTAGCGGGGGCACAGATACGCAGTATTTT.

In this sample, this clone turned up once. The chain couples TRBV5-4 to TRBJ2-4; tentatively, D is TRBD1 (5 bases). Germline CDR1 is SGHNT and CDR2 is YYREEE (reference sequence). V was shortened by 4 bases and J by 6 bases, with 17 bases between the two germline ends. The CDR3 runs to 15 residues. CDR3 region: CASSAKTEKVNIQYF. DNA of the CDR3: TGTGCCAGCAGCGCGAAGACAGAGAAAGTAAACATTCAGTACTTC.

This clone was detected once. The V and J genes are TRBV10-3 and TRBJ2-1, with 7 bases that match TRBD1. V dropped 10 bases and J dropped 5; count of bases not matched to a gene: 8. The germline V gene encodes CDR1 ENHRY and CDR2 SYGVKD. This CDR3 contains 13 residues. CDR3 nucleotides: TGTGCCACCACGGCCGGGACAGACAATGAGCAGTTCTTC. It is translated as CATTAGTDNEQFF.

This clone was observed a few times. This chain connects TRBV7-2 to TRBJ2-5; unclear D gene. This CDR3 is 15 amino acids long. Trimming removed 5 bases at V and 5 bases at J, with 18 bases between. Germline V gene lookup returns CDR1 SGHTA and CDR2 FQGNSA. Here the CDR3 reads CASSPRAGQHETQYF. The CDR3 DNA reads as TGTGCCAGCAGCCCCCGGGCAGGCCAGCACGAGACCCAGTACTTC.